This T cell receptor beta chain comes out of a study of T cells in Graves' hyperthyroidism and ophthalmopathy. Amplification yielded TCR beta CDR3 regions, with RNA transcripts as the source. The study used the HTBI primer set for a first-round RT-PCR of the TCR CDR3. MiXCR, run by TCRdb on the multiplex PCR reads, gives a single entry per CDR3 protein. This sample has fewer than 350,000 distinct CDR3 sequences, with approximately 19% found just once. The germline V gene has CDR1 MNHEY and CDR2 SVGEGT. The CDR3 totals 18 residues. V shed 4 bases and J 0 bases; nucleotides not matched to a gene: 11. Used for diagnoses were clinical symptoms, serum thyroxine and TRAb, thyroid ultrasound and orbital computed tomography.

Sequenced sample: blood. This chain uses TRBV6-2 or TRBV6-3 with TRBJ2-2; TRBD1 aligns across 7 bases. The receptor's source is a man aged 50-60 years with Graves' ophthalmopathy. CDR3 bases: TGTGCCAGCAGTTGCGGGCCCCCGACAGGGTCGAACACCGGGGAGCTGTTTTTT. This gives the protein CASSCGPPTGSNTGELFF.